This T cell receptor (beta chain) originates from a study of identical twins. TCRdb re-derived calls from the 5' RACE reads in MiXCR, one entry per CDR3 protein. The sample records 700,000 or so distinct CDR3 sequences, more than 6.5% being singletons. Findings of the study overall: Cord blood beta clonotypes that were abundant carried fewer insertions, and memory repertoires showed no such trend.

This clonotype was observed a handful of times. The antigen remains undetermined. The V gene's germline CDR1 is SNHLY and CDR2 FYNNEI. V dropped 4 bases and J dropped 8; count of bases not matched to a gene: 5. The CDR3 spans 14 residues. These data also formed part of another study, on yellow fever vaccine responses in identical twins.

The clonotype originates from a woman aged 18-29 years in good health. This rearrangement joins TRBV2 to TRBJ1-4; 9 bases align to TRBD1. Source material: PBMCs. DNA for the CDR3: TGTGCCAGCAGTGGGGACAGGGAATTCGAAAAACTGTTTTTT. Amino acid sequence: CASSGDREFEKLFF.